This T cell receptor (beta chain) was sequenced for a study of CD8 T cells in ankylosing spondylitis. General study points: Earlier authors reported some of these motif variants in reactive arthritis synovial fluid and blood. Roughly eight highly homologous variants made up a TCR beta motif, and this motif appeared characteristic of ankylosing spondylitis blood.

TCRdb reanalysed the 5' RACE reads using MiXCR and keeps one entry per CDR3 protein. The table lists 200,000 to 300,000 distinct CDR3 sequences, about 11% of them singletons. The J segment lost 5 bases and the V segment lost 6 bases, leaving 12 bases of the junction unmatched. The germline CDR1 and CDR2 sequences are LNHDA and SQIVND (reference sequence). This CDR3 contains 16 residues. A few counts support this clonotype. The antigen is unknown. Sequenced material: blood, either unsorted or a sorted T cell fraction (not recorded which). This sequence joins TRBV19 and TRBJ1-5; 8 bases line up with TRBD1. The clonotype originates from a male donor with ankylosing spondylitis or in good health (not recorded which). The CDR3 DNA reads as TGTGCCAGTAGGTCAGGGGGCGTAAAGAAACATCAGCCCCAGCATTTT. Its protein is CASRSGGVKKHQPQHF. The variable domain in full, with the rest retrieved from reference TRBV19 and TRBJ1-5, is DGGITQSPKYLFRKEGQNVTLSCEQNLNHDAMYWYRQDPGQGLRLIYYSQIVNDFQKGDIAEGYSVSREKKESFPLTVTSAQKNPTAFYLCASRSGGVKKHQPQHFGDGTRLSIL.